Each of the 6 T cell receptor beta chains below was sequenced from the same sample in a study of T cell responses to AZD1222 COVID-19 vaccine. Profiled with immunoSEQ multiplex PCR; TCRdb holds only in-frame clones, not every one. The sample lists about 94,000 clones; about 85% were seen once. Material: peripheral blood, obtained 28 days after the second AZD1222 dose. The source is an adult who received the AZD1222 COVID-19 vaccine.

The J gene is TRBJ2-5, the V gene TRBV4-2; tentatively, D is TRBD2 (5 bases). The CDR3 is 17 amino acids. V lost 1 base and J lost 3, with 18 bases in between. Germline V lookup: CDR1 LGHNA, CDR2 YNFKEQ. CDR3 in DNA: TGTGCCAGCAGCCAAGTTGGCACTTCCGGGGTTAAAGAGACCCAGTACTTC. Amino acids: CASSQVGTSGVKETQYF.

This clone was seen once. The J gene is TRBJ2-1, the V gene TRBV6-7; the D gene is possibly TRBD2 (6 bases). TRBV6-7 is an open reading frame whose function is uncertain. CDR3 length equals 15 residues. Trimming left V 8 bases short and J 9 bases short, with 23 bases between. The CDR3 protein is CASVSGEDLGPEQFF. CDR3 nucleotide sequence: TGTGCCAGCGTGTCGGGAGAAGACCTCGGTCCTGAGCAGTTCTTC.

V is TRBV19 and J is TRBJ1-4; 9 positions match TRBD1. The V and J ends lost 4 bases and 8 bases, in that order; junction bases with no gene match: 5. CDR1 and CDR2 from the germline V gene are LNHDA and SQIVND (reference sequence). The CDR3 totals 14 residues. The CDR3 region has the DNA TGTGCCAGTAGTACCGGGACAGGGAGGGAAAAACTGTTTTTT. Translating it yields CASSTGTGREKLFF.

This chain connects TRBV27 to TRBJ2-7; D possibly matches TRBD1 or TRBD2 (6 bases each). This CDR3 contains 17 residues. Between the trimmed V and J ends, which lost 5 bases and 7 bases, there was a span of 27 bases. CDR1 and CDR2 (germline): MNHEY, SMNVEV (reference sequence). CDR3 protein: CASSRWTIGGRVFEQYF. The CDR3 DNA sequence: TGTGCCAGCAGTAGGTGGACAATCGGGGGCCGGGTATTTGAGCAGTACTTC.

The chain links TRBV6-1 to TRBJ2-7; the match to TRBD2 covers 9 bases. Trimming cost V 0 bases and J 3 bases; bases outside gene matches: 12. Germline V CDR1 and CDR2: MNHNS, SASEGT. This CDR3 comprises 18 residues. CDR3 DNA sequence: TGTGCCAGCAGTGAAGCGGTAGGAGCGGGAGGCGGAGTCTACGAGCAGTACTTC. It specifies CASSEAVGAGGGVYEQYF.

V usage is TRBV4-1 and J usage is TRBJ2-7, with D possibly called TRBD1 or TRBD2 (6 bases each). Germline V CDR1 and CDR2: MGHRA, YSYEKL. The CDR3 has 14 amino acids. The V and J ends lost 0 bases and 3 bases respectively, with 9 bases between them. CDR3 sequence: CASSQDGGLYEQYF. CDR3 nucleotides: TGCGCCAGCAGCCAAGATGGGGGGCTCTACGAGCAGTACTTC.